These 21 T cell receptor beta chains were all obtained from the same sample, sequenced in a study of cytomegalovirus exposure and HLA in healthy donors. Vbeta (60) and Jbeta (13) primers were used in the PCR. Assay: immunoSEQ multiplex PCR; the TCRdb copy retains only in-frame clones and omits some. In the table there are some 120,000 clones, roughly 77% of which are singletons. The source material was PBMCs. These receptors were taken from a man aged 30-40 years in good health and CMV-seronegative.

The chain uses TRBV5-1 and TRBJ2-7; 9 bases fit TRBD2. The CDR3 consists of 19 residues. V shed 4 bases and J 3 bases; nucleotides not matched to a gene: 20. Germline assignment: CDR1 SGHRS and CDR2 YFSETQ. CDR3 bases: TGCGCCAGCAGCCCCTCTTGGGGCGGGAGGGCCCAAGGAGACTACGAGCAGTACTTC. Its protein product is CASSPSWGGRAQGDYEQYF.

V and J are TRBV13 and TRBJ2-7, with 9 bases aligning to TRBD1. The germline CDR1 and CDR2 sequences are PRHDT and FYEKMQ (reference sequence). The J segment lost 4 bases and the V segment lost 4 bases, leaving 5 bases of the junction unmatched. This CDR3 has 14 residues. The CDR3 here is CASSWGQGRYEQYF. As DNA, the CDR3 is TGTGCCAGCAGCTGGGGACAGGGTCGATACGAGCAGTACTTC.

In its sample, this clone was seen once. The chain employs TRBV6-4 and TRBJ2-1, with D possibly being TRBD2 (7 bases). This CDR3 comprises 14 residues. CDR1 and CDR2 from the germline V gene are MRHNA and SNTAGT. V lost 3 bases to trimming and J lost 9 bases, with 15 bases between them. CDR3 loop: CASSDAGAGGEQFF. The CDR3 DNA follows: TGTGCCAGCAGTGATGCGGGGGCCGGGGGTGAGCAGTTCTTC.

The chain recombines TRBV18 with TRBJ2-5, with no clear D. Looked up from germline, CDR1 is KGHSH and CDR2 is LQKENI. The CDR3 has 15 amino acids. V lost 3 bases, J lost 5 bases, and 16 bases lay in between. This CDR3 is CASSPWFGAGETQYF. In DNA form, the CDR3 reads TGTGCCAGCTCACCGTGGTTTGGAGCCGGTGAGACCCAGTACTTC.

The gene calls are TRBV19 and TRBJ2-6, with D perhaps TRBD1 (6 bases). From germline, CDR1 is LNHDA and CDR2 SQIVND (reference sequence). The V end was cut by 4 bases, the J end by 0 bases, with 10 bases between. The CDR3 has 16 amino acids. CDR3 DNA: TGTGCCAGTAGTAGCCAGGGGCTCTCTGGGGCCAACGTCCTGACTTTC. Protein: CASSSQGLSGANVLTF. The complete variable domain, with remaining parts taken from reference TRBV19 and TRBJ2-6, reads DGGITQSPKYLFRKEGQNVTLSCEQNLNHDAMYWYRQDPGQGLRLIYYSQIVNDFQKGDIAEGYSVSREKKESFPLTVTSAQKNPTAFYLCASSSQGLSGANVLTFGAGSRLTVL.

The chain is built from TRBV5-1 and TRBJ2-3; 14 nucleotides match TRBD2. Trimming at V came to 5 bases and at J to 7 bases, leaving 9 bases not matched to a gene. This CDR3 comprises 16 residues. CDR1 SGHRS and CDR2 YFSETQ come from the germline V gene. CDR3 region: CASRAGTSGRWNTQYF. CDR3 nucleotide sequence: TGCGCCAGCAGGGCCGGGACTAGCGGGAGATGGAATACGCAGTATTTT.

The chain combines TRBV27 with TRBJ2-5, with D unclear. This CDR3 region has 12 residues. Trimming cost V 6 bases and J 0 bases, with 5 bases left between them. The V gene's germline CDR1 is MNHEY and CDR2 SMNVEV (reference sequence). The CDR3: CASRSYQETQYF. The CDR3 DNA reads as TGTGCCAGCAGATCGTACCAAGAGACCCAGTACTTC.

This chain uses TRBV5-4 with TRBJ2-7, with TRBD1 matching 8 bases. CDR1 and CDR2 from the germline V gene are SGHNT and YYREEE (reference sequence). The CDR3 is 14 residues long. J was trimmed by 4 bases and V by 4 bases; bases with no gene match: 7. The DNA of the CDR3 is TGTGCCAGCAGCCCCCGGACAGGGCCGTACGAGCAGTACTTC. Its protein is CASSPRTGPYEQYF.

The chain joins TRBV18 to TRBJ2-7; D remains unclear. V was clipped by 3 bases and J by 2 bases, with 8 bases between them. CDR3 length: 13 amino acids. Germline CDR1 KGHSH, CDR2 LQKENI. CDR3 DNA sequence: TGTGCCAGCTCACCCGAGGATACCTACGAGCAGTACTTC. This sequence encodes CASSPEDTYEQYF. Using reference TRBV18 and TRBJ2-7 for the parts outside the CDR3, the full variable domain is NAGVMQNPRHLVRRRGQEARLRCSPMKGHSHVYWYRQLPEEGLKFMVYLQKENIIDESGMPKERFSAEFPKEGPSILRIQQVVRGDSAAYFCASSPEDTYEQYFGPGTRLTVT.

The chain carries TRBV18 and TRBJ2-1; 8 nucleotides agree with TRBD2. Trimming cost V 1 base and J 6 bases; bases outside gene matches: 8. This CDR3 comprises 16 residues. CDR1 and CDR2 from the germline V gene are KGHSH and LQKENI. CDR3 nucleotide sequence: TGTGCCAGCTCACCACTCGGGAGCGGGGGTCCCAATGAGCAGTTCTTC. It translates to CASSPLGSGGPNEQFF.

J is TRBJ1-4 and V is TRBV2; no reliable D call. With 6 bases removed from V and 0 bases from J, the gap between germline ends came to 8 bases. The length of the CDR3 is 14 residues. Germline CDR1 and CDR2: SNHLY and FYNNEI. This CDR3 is CASSRRATNEKLFF. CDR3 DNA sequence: TGTGCCAGCAGCAGGAGGGCAACTAATGAAAAACTGTTTTTT.

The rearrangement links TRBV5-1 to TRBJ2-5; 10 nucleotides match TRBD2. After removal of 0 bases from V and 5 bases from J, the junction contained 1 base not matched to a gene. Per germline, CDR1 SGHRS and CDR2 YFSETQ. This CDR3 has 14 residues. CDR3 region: CASSLASGSETQYF. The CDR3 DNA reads TGCGCCAGCAGCTTGGCTAGCGGGAGTGAGACCCAGTACTTC.

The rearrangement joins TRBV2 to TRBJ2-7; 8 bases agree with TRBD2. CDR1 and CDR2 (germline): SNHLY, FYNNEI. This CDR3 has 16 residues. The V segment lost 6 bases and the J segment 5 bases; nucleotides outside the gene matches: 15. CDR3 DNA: TGTGCCAGCAGCACTCCCAAGCGGGAGTGGGGCCACGAGCAGTACTTC. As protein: CASSTPKREWGHEQYF.

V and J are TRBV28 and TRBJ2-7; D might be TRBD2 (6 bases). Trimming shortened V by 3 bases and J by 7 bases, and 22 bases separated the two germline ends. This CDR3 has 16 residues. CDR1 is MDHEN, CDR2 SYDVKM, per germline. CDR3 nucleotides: TGTGCCAGCAGTTTCCTGGCGCCGGGGGTCGGAAAGGAGCAGTACTTC. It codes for CASSFLAPGVGKEQYF.

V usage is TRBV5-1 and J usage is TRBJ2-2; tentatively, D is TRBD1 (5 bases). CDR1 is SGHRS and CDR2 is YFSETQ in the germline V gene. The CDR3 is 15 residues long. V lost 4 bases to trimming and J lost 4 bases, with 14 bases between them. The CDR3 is CASSPPQGTTGELFF. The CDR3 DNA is TGCGCCAGCAGCCCCCCCCAGGGTACCACCGGGGAGCTGTTTTTT.

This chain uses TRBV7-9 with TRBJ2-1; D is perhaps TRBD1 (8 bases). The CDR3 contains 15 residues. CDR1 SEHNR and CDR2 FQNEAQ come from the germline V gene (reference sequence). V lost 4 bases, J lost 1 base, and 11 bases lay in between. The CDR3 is CASSSQGGSYNEQFF. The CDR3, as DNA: TGTGCCAGCAGCTCACAGGGGGGGTCCTACAATGAGCAGTTCTTC.

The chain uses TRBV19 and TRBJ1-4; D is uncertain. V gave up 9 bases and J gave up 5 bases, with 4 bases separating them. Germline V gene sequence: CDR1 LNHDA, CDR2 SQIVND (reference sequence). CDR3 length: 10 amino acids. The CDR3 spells CASQNEKLFF. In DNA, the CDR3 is TGTGCCAGCCAAAATGAAAAACTGTTTTTT.

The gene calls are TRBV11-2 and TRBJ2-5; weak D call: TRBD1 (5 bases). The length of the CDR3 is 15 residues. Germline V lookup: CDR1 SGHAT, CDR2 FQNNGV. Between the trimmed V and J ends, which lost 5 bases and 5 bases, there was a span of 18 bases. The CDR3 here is CASSRRPRGSETQYF. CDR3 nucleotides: TGTGCCAGCAGCAGACGCCCAAGGGGTTCGGAGACCCAGTACTTC.

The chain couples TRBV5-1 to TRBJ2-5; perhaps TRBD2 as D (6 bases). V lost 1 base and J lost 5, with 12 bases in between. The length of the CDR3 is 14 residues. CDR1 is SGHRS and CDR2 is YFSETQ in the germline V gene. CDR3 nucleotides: TGCGCCAGCAGCTTGTTGGGCGGGGAGGAGACCCAGTACTTC. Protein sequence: CASSLLGGEETQYF.

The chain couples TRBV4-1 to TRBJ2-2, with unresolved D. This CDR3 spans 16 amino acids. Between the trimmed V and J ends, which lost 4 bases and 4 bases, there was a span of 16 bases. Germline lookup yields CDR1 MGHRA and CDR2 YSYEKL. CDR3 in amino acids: CASSPPGGWVTGELFF. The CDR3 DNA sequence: TGCGCCAGCAGCCCCCCAGGTGGTTGGGTCACCGGGGAGCTGTTTTTT.

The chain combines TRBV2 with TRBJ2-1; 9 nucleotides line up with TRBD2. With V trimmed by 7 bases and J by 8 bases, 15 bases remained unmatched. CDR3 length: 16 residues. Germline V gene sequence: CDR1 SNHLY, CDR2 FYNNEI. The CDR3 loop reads CASIKGEASGKDEQFF. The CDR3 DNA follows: TGTGCCAGCATTAAAGGAGAGGCTAGCGGGAAAGATGAGCAGTTCTTC.